This TCR beta chain was recovered during a study of blood T cell repertoires in COVID-19. On the study more broadly: The United States, Italy and Spain supplied acute and convalescent COVID-19 samples.

Profiled with immunoSEQ multiplex PCR; TCRdb holds only in-frame clones, not every one. The table has about 150,000 clones, 65% to 85% seen once; the top ten hold about 5%. Participants were aged about 18 to 90 years from roughly 26 US areas. CDR1 SNHLY and CDR2 FYNNEI come from the germline V gene. The CDR3 sequence is 13 residues long. Deletions cut 6 bases from V and 4 bases from J, with 11 bases between. The chain is built from TRBV2 and TRBJ2-3, with a weak D call TRBD1 (6 bases). This clonotype originated in a man aged 70-80 years who had been exposed to COVID-19. Sequenced input: PBMCs or T cells enriched from blood (not recorded which). This chain's CDR3 is CASSGTTADTQYF. The CDR3 coding sequence is TGTGCCAGCAGCGGGACAACCGCAGATACGCAGTATTTT.